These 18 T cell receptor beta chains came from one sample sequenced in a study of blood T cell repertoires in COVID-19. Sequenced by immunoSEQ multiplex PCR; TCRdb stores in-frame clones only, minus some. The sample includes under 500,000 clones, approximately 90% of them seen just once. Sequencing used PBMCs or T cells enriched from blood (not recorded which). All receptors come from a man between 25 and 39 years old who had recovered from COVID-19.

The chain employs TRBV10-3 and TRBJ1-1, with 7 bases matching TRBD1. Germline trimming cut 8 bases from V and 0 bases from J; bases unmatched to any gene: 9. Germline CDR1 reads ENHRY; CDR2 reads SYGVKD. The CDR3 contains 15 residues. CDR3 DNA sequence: TGTGCCATCGGAGAGCGGACAGGAATGAACACTGAAGCTTTCTTT. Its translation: CAIGERTGMNTEAFF.

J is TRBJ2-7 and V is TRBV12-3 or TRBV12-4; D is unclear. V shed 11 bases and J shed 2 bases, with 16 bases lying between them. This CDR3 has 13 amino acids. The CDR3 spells CAGTKIETYEQYF. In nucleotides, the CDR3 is TGTGCCGGAACTAAGATAGAGACCTACGAGCAGTACTTC.

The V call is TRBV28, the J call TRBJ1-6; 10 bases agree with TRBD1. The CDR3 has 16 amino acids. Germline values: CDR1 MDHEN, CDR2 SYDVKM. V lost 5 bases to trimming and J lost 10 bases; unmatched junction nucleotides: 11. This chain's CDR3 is CASSLTPGQGPSPLHF. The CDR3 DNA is TGTGCCAGCAGTCTAACACCGGGACAGGGGCCCTCACCCCTCCACTTT.

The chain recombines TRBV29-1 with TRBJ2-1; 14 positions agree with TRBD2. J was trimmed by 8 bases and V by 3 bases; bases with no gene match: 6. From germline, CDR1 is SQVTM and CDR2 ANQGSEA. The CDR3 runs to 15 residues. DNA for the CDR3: TGCAGCGTTGAGGGGACTAGCGGGAGCCGGGATGAGCAGTTCTTC. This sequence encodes CSVEGTSGSRDEQFF.

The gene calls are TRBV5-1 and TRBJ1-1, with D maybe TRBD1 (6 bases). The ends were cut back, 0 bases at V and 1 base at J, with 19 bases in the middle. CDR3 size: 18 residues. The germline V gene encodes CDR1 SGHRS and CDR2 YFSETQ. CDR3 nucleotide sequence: TGCGCCAGCAGCTTGGAAAACAGGGCGGCGTGGCCGAACACTGAAGCTTTCTTT. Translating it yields CASSLENRAAWPNTEAFF.

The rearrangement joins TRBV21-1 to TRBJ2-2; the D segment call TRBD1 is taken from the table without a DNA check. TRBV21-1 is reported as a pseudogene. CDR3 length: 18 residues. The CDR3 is CASSLQGAVSSNTGELFF. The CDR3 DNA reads TGTGCCAGCAGCCTTCAGGGGGCCGTTTCTTCGAACACCGGGGAGCTGTTTTTT.

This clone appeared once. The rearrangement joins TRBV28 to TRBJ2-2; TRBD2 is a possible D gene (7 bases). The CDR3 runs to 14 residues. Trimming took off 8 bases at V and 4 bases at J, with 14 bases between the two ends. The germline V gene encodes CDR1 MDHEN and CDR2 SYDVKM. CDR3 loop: CASRGGEGTGELFF. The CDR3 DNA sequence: TGTGCCAGCCGAGGGGGGGAGGGCACCGGGGAGCTGTTTTTT.

The chain's CDR3 is CASSRPGGTEAFF. DNA for the CDR3: TGTGCCAGCAGCCGTCCCGGGGGCACTGAAGCTTTCTTT. The chain joins TRBV4-2 to TRBJ1-1; TRBD1 is a possible D gene (5 bases). Trimming removed 4 bases from V and 4 bases from J, with 10 bases in between. Germline lookup yields CDR1 LGHNA and CDR2 YNFKEQ. This CDR3 has 13 amino acids.

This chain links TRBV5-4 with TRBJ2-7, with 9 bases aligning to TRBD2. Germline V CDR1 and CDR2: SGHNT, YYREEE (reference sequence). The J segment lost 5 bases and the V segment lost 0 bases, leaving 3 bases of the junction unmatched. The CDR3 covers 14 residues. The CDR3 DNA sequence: TGTGCCAGCAGCTTGGGCGGGAGGGTACACGAGCAGTACTTC. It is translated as CASSLGGRVHEQYF.

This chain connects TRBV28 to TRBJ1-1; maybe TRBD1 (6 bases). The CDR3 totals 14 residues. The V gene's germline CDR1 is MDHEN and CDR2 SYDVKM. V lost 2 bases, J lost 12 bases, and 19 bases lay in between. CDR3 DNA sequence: TGTGCCAGCAGTTTAGACAGGTGGGTGAGCGGGACTTTCTTT. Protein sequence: CASSLDRWVSGTFF.

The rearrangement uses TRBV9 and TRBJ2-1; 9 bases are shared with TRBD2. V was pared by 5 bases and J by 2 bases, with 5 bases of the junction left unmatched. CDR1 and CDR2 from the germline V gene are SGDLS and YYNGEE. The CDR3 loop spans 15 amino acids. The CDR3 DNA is TGTGCCAGCAGTTTAGCGGGAGAGGCCTACAATGAGCAGTTCTTC. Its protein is CASSLAGEAYNEQFF.

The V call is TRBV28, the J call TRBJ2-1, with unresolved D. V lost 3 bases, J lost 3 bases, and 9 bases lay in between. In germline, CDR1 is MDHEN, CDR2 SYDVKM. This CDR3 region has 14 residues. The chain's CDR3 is CASSFDTNYNEQFF. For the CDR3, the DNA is TGTGCCAGCAGTTTTGATACTAACTACAATGAGCAGTTCTTC.

The CDR3 DNA reads TGCGCCAGCAGCCATATGCACGAGGGTCGGGGTGGCAATCAGCCCCAGCATTTT. Translating it yields CASSHMHEGRGGNQPQHF. The gene calls are TRBV4-1 and TRBJ1-5; D gene uncertain. The CDR3 is 18 amino acids. The germline CDR1 and CDR2 sequences are MGHRA and YSYEKL. V was pared by 3 bases and J by 2 bases, with 20 bases between.

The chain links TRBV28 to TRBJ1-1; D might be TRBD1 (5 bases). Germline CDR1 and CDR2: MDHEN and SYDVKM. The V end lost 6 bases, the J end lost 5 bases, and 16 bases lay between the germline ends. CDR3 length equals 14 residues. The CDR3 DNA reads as TGTGCCAGCAGCCCGCACTGGGGGAGGACTGAAGCTTTCTTT. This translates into CASSPHWGRTEAFF.

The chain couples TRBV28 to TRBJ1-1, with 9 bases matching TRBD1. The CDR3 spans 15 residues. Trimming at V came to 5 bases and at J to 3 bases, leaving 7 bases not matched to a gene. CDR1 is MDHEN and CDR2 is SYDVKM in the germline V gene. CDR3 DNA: TGTGCCAGCAGTCCCATCGGGACAGGGCACACTGAAGCTTTCTTT. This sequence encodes CASSPIGTGHTEAFF.

CDR3 nucleotides: TGTGCCAGTAGTATGTCGGACAGGGAAGCCGGGGAGCTGTTTTTT. It encodes CASSMSDREAGELFF. This chain uses TRBV19 with TRBJ2-2; 8 bases match TRBD1. Germline CDR1 reads LNHDA; CDR2 reads SQIVND (reference sequence). The trim removed 3 bases at V and 6 bases at J, leaving 6 bases unmatched. The CDR3 sequence is 15 residues long.

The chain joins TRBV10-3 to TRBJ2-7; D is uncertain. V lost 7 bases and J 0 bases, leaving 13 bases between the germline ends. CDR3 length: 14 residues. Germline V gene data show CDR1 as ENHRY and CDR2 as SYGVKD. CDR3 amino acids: CAIKSSVSSYEQYF. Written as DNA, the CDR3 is TGTGCCATCAAGAGCAGCGTCAGCTCCTACGAGCAGTACTTC.

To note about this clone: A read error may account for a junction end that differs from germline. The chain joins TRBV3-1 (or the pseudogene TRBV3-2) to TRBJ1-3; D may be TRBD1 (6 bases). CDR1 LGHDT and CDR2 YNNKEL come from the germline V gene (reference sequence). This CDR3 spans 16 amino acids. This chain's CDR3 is CASSHLDRNSGDTIYF. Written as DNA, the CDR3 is TGTGCCAGCAGCCATCTAGACAGGAACTCTGGAGACACCATATATTTT.